Listed here are 28 T cell receptor beta chains from one sample, sequenced in a study of cytomegalovirus exposure and HLA in healthy donors. In the PCR, 60 Vbeta and 13 Jbeta primers were used. The data were produced by immunoSEQ multiplex PCR, yet TCRdb's version contains in-frame clones alone and is incomplete. The sample consists of approximately 210,000 clones, approximately 87% of them appearing once. Sequencing used PBMCs. These receptors were taken from a man between 25 and 39 years old in good health and CMV-seronegative.

This rearrangement joins TRBV4-3 to TRBJ2-2; 8 bases agree with TRBD1. The germline V gene encodes CDR1 LGHNA and CDR2 YSLEER. The CDR3 consists of 15 residues. V was clipped by 8 bases and J by 2 bases; unmatched bases: 7. The CDR3 region is CASAEDRANTGELFF. CDR3 nucleotide sequence: TGCGCCAGCGCAGAGGACAGGGCTAACACCGGGGAGCTGTTTTTT.

This chain uses TRBV5-1 with TRBJ2-3; tentative D call: TRBD2 (5 bases). The ends were cut back, 6 bases at V and 4 bases at J, with 15 bases in the middle. CDR1 is SGHRS, CDR2 YFSETQ, per germline. CDR3 size: 14 residues. The CDR3 here is CASKGGLAADTQYF. The CDR3 DNA is TGCGCCAGCAAAGGAGGTTTAGCTGCAGATACGCAGTATTTT.

The chain is built from TRBV7-9 and TRBJ1-1, with D unclear. Per the germline V gene, CDR1 is SEHNR and CDR2 is FQNEAQ (reference sequence). Deletions cut 3 bases from V and 6 bases from J, with 23 bases between. The CDR3 has 17 residues. For the CDR3, the DNA is TGTGCCAGCAGCTTCCCCCCCCGCGGACTGGACCACGCTGAAGCTTTCTTT. Amino acid sequence: CASSFPPRGLDHAEAFF.

V gene TRBV7-9 combines with J gene TRBJ2-7; a weak D match, TRBD1 (6 bases). There are 13 residues in the CDR3. Germline V gene data show CDR1 as SEHNR and CDR2 as FQNEAQ (reference sequence). The ends were cut back, 5 bases at V and 2 bases at J, with 10 bases in the middle. The CDR3 region has the DNA TGTGCCAGCAGCCCACAGGGTACCTACGAGCAGTACTTC. As protein: CASSPQGTYEQYF.

The genes are TRBV28 and TRBJ2-3, with a weak D call TRBD2 (5 bases). The CDR3 runs 13 residues. Between the trimmed V and J ends, which lost 4 bases and 2 bases, there was a span of 7 bases. Germline CDR1 and CDR2: MDHEN and SYDVKM. The CDR3 spells CASSYGNTDTQYF. As DNA, the CDR3 is TGTGCCAGCAGTTACGGGAACACAGATACGCAGTATTTT.

The chain uses TRBV4-3 and TRBJ1-4; D is undetermined. From germline, CDR1 is LGHNA and CDR2 YSLEER. The length of the CDR3 is 16 residues. Trimming took 1 base from V and 5 from J, leaving 14 bases between them. Here the CDR3 DNA reads TGCGCCAGCAGCCAAGTAGGCGGTAATCAAAATGAAAAACTGTTTTTT. Its protein is CASSQVGGNQNEKLFF.

The CDR3 region is CASSSPGLAAYNEQFF. The CDR3 DNA is TGCGCCAGCAGCTCACCGGGACTAGCGGCATACAATGAGCAGTTCTTC. V gene TRBV5-1 combines with J gene TRBJ2-1; 11 nucleotides align to TRBD2. The junction had 6 bases not matched to a gene; V was cut back by 3 bases and J by 4 bases. Germline V lookup: CDR1 SGHRS, CDR2 YFSETQ. This CDR3 comprises 16 residues.

The chain recombines TRBV27 with TRBJ2-5; tentatively, D is TRBD2 (6 bases). This CDR3 has 15 amino acids. The germline V and J ends were trimmed by 5 bases and 0 bases, with 13 bases remaining between them. CDR1 MNHEY and CDR2 SMNVEV come from the germline V gene (reference sequence). CDR3 sequence (DNA): TGTGCCAGCAGTCGGCGGGGCGGGTACCAAGAGACCCAGTACTTC. This sequence encodes CASSRRGGYQETQYF.

This clone showed up just once. Germline and junction disagree at one end, which may indicate a read error. The gene calls are TRBV7-6 and TRBJ2-6; possibly TRBD1 for D (8 bases). The length of the CDR3 is 16 residues. Germline CDR1 SGHVS, CDR2 FNYEAQ. The CDR3 bases are TGTGCCAGCAGCTTAACAGGGGGGGCCGGGGCCAACGGCCTGACTTTC. Amino acids: CASSLTGGAGANGLTF.

This clone has just one count. V usage is TRBV28 and J usage is TRBJ2-6; the D is unclear. The CDR3 has 12 amino acids. Looked up from germline, CDR1 is MDHEN and CDR2 is SYDVKM. The V and J ends lost 4 bases and 4 bases respectively, with 2 bases between them. CDR3 region: CASSSGANVLTF. Written as DNA, the CDR3 is TGTGCCAGCAGTTCAGGGGCCAACGTCCTGACTTTC.

The CDR3 loop is CASSPGLAGVEQYF. CDR3 DNA sequence: TGTGCCAGCAGCCCGGGACTAGCGGGAGTCGAGCAGTACTTC. The V call is TRBV25-1, the J call TRBJ2-7, with TRBD2 matching 14 bases. Trimming removed 6 bases from V and 6 bases from J; junction bases left unmatched: 4. Germline V gene data show CDR1 as MGHDK and CDR2 as SYGVNS. This CDR3 has 14 amino acids.

CDR3 in amino acids: CASSITGGSNTGELFF. The CDR3 nucleotides are TGTGCCAGTAGTATAACGGGGGGATCGAACACCGGGGAGCTGTTTTTT. This chain links TRBV19 with TRBJ2-2; TRBD2 agrees at 7 bases. CDR1 and CDR2 from the germline V gene are LNHDA and SQIVND (reference sequence). The junction had 3 bases not matched to a gene; V was cut back by 2 bases and J by 0 bases. The CDR3 spans 16 residues.

The J gene is TRBJ1-1, the V gene TRBV27; D may be TRBD1 (6 bases). Between the trimmed V and J ends, which lost 5 bases and 6 bases, there was a span of 13 bases. CDR3 length: 13 amino acids. Germline assignment: CDR1 MNHEY and CDR2 SMNVEV (reference sequence). CDR3 in amino acids: CASSPRDISEAFF. CDR3 sequence (DNA): TGTGCCAGCAGTCCCCGGGACATCTCTGAAGCTTTCTTT.

This clone was detected only a few times. This chain's CDR3 is CASSYSSGAYGYTF. The CDR3 DNA is TGTGCCAGCAGTTACTCGTCAGGGGCATATGGCTACACCTTC. V is TRBV6-5 and J is TRBJ1-2; D possibly corresponds to TRBD1 (6 bases). Trimming took 0 bases from V and 5 from J, leaving 10 bases between them. The CDR3 runs 14 residues. CDR1 is MNHEY, CDR2 SVGAGI, per germline.

The chain couples TRBV14 to TRBJ2-2, with D perhaps TRBD1 (6 bases). The CDR3 contains 15 residues. Germline CDR1 SGHDN, CDR2 FVKESK. The ends were cut back, 6 bases at V and 4 bases at J, with 15 bases in the middle. In DNA, the CDR3 is TGTGCCAGCAGGTTACAGGGTAGAGGCACCGGGGAGCTGTTTTTT. Translation: CASRLQGRGTGELFF.

CDR3: CASSFPTSLGRGSEQYF. CDR3 bases: TGTGCCAGCAGTTTCCCCACCTCCTTGGGGCGGGGGTCCGAGCAGTACTTC. The rearrangement links TRBV28 to TRBJ2-7; 7 bases map to TRBD2. The CDR3 sequence is 17 residues long. The J segment lost 6 bases and the V segment lost 3 bases, leaving 17 bases of the junction unmatched. In germline, CDR1 is MDHEN, CDR2 SYDVKM.

This clone was counted between two and nine times. V usage is TRBV4-1 and J usage is TRBJ2-1; 9 bases map to TRBD1. Trimming at V came to 4 bases and at J to 9 bases, leaving 10 bases not matched to a gene. CDR1 and CDR2 from the germline V gene are MGHRA and YSYEKL. This CDR3 has 15 residues. The CDR3 protein is CASSLTPGQGSEQFF. CDR3 nucleotides: TGCGCCAGCAGCCTCACCCCGGGACAGGGAAGTGAGCAGTTCTTC.

The rearrangement links TRBV6-5 to TRBJ1-2, with D possibly TRBD1 on 6 matching bases. The germline V and J ends were trimmed by 2 bases and 8 bases, with 18 bases remaining between them. The CDR3 spans 15 residues. Looked up from germline, CDR1 is MNHEY and CDR2 is SVGAGI. The CDR3: CASSYTNRERGGYTF. CDR3 DNA: TGTGCCAGCAGTTACACCAACAGGGAGCGGGGAGGCTACACCTTC.

J is TRBJ1-2 and V is TRBV4-1, with D possibly TRBD1 on 6 matching bases. V gave up 5 bases and J gave up 5 bases, with 15 bases separating them. The CDR3 contains 14 residues. Germline loops: CDR1 MGHRA, CDR2 YSYEKL. CDR3 sequence: CASSARGGLYGYTF. CDR3 coding DNA: TGCGCCAGCAGCGCGCGGGGGGGGCTGTATGGCTACACCTTC.

V and J are TRBV2 and TRBJ1-4, with D possibly being TRBD1 (5 bases). V was trimmed by 8 bases and J by 4 bases, leaving 11 bases between them. The CDR3 has 13 residues. CDR1 SNHLY and CDR2 FYNNEI come from the germline V gene. The CDR3 sequence: CASRRDYNEKLFF. The CDR3 bases are TGTGCCAGCCGTAGGGACTATAATGAAAAACTGTTTTTT.

This clone was recorded once. The genes are TRBV6-1 and TRBJ1-1; the match to TRBD1 covers 11 bases. From germline, CDR1 is MNHNS and CDR2 SASEGT. The V segment lost 3 bases and the J segment 3 bases; nucleotides outside the gene matches: 9. The CDR3 runs to 17 residues. The DNA for the CDR3 is TGTGCCAGCAGTGACTGGGACAGGGGGGCGGGGTACACTGAAGCTTTCTTT. Residues: CASSDWDRGAGYTEAFF.

The genes are TRBV7-9 and TRBJ2-3; perhaps TRBD1 as D (6 bases). From germline, CDR1 is SEHNR and CDR2 FQNEAQ (reference sequence). Deletions cut 4 bases from V and 4 bases from J, with 21 bases between. CDR3 length equals 17 residues. For the CDR3, the DNA is TGTGCCAGCAGCTCGAGAGAAACAGGGTTAGGCGCAGATACGCAGTATTTT. Residues: CASSSRETGLGADTQYF.

The CDR3 DNA follows: TGCGCCAGCAGGGGGGAGGGGGTAGAAAAACTGTTTTTT. Translation gives CASRGEGVEKLFF. V is TRBV4-1 and J is TRBJ1-4; D perhaps matches TRBD1 (6 bases). Per germline, CDR1 MGHRA and CDR2 YSYEKL. V gave up 6 bases and J gave up 8 bases, with 13 bases separating them. The CDR3 runs 13 residues.

This chain uses TRBV20-1 with TRBJ2-4; D is unclear. The CDR3 sequence is 11 residues long. Trimming cost V 8 bases and J 6 bases, with 11 bases left between them. Germline V lookup: CDR1 DFQATT, CDR2 SNEGSKA (reference sequence). CDR3 coding DNA: TGCAGTTCCCAGACGGGAAACATTCAGTACTTC. Protein sequence: CSSQTGNIQYF.

The chain carries TRBV5-6 and TRBJ2-7; no firm D call. The germline CDR1 and CDR2 sequences are SGHDT and YYEEEE. Trimming took off 3 bases at V and 3 bases at J, with 13 bases between the two ends. This CDR3 is 14 amino acids long. CDR3 bases: TGTGCCAGCAGCTCCGGTCTGGGCAGCTACGAGCAGTACTTC. Amino acids: CASSSGLGSYEQYF.

V is TRBV5-4 and J is TRBJ2-3; TRBD2 aligns across 10 bases. This CDR3 comprises 17 residues. J was trimmed by 4 bases and V by 3 bases; bases with no gene match: 11. Germline loops: CDR1 SGHNT, CDR2 YYREEE (reference sequence). CDR3 in DNA: TGTGCCAGCAGCTCCCAAAAAAGCGGGAGGGCCCCAGATACGCAGTATTTT. Encoded protein: CASSSQKSGRAPDTQYF.

This clone was recorded once. The rearrangement links TRBV5-6 to TRBJ2-5, with TRBD1 as a possible D gene (6 bases). The CDR3 is 15 residues long. The V and J ends lost 0 bases and 0 bases respectively, with 9 bases between them. Germline V gene sequence: CDR1 SGHDT, CDR2 YYEEEE. Here the CDR3 reads CASSLVDRNQETQYF. The CDR3 DNA is TGTGCCAGCAGCTTGGTGGACAGAAACCAAGAGACCCAGTACTTC.

About this clone: The final CDR3 position lacks the conserved phenylalanine or tryptophan, pointing to a likely read error. The DNA is left out, because the CDR3 cannot be placed on it with certainty; the CDR3 is given as TCRdb lists it. The genes are TRBV7-9 and TRBJ2-7; the listed D gene, TRBD1, was not tested against the DNA. The CDR3 is 13 residues long, ends included. Germline V CDR1 and CDR2: SEHNR, FQNEAQ (reference sequence). CDR3 in amino acids: CASSLNGAVKKVL.